This T cell receptor (beta chain) was recorded in a study of T cell responses to AZD1222 COVID-19 vaccine. Study-level findings and limits: Every sample of the repertoires postdated the peak T cell response. Clonal diversity was possibly underestimated, and the donors were mostly white British, with more females. Spike was spanned by vaccine-associated CD4 TCRs, with dominance at 160-218 and 743-854.

Sequenced by immunoSEQ multiplex PCR; TCRdb stores in-frame clones only, minus some. The table includes roughly 100,000 clones, about 90% detected once. Points on this clone: Its antigen is still unknown.

The CDR3 extends over 14 amino acids. V gave up 3 bases and J gave up 2 bases, with 9 bases separating them. Germline loops: CDR1 SGDLS, CDR2 YYNGEE. This specimen consisted of peripheral blood, obtained on day 0 of AZD1222 vaccination. The TCR sequence derives from an adult in good health. The chain joins TRBV9 to TRBJ1-5, with D perhaps matching TRBD1 (5 bases). CDR3 protein: CASSEGTGNQPQHF. The DNA for the CDR3 is TGTGCCAGCAGCGAGGGGACGGGCAATCAGCCCCAGCATTTT.